This TCR beta chain was sequenced in a study of a mutant IDH1 vaccine in newly diagnosed glioma. Study context: Patients arrived already treated with radiotherapy, temozolomide, or both, most having had both. Overall study findings and caveats: The occurrence of vaccine-induced immune responses was seen in 80% to 95% of patients.

The CDR3 has 13 residues. Germline CDR1 SNHLY, CDR2 FYNNEI. V lost 11 bases and J lost 7, with 18 bases in between. Time point indicated: baseline, week 1 (first vaccination visit). Treatment meaning: pre-vaccination baseline after standard-of-care therapy. Donors' newly diagnosed IDH1-mutant WHO grade 3 or 4 astrocytomas lacked nuclear ATRX. The data were produced by immunoSEQ multiplex PCR, yet TCRdb's version contains in-frame clones alone and is incomplete. The sample includes about 68,000 clones, 79% of them seen just once. For this clone: Its antigen is currently unknown.

This clonotype originated in a man aged 50-60 years with glioma. This chain connects TRBV2 to TRBJ1-3; the D gene is possibly TRBD1 (5 bases). The material was PBMCs, obtained from a glioma patient treated with radiotherapy, temozolomide or both. The CDR3, as DNA: TGTGCCGGGGGAACAACTCTGCGGAACACCATATATTTT. It is translated as CAGGTTLRNTIYF.